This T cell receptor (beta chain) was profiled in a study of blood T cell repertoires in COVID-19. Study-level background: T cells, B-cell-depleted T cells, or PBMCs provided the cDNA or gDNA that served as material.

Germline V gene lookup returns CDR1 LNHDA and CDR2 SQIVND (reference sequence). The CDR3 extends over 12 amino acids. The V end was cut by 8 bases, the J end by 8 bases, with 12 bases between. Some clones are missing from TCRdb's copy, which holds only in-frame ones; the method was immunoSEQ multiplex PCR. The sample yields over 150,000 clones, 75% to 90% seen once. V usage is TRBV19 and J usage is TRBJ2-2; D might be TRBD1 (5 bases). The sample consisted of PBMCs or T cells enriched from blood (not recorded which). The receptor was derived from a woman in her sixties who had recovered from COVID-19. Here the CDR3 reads CASRQTVGELFF. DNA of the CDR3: TGTGCCAGTCGACAGACGGTGGGGGAGCTGTTTTTT.